Each of the 25 T cell receptor beta chains below was sequenced from the same sample in a study of blood T cell repertoires in COVID-19. Measured with immunoSEQ multiplex PCR; TCRdb has only the in-frame clones, and not every one. This table has about 400,000 clones, approximately 87% appearing once. Sequencing was performed on PBMCs or T cells enriched from blood (not recorded which). All receptors come from a woman aged 45-65 years who had recovered from COVID-19.

The chain has TRBV6-5 and TRBJ1-1; possibly TRBD1 for D (5 bases). V dropped 7 bases and J dropped 1 base, with 16 bases sitting between them. The CDR3 runs to 15 residues. The germline gives CDR1 MNHEY, CDR2 SVGAGI. CDR3 nucleotides: TGTGCCAGCATCGGACAAGGCCGGAGGAACACTGAAGCTTTCTTT. Translating it yields CASIGQGRRNTEAFF.

V and J are TRBV7-2 and TRBJ1-1, with a possible D match to TRBD1 (6 bases). From germline, CDR1 is SGHTA and CDR2 FQGNSA. The V end lost 5 bases, the J end lost 4 bases, and 14 bases lay between the germline ends. This CDR3 contains 14 residues. The CDR3 is CASSVHSGVTEAFF. The CDR3 region has the DNA TGTGCCAGCAGCGTGCATTCAGGGGTCACTGAAGCTTTCTTT.

A single count supports this clone. The genes are TRBV25-1 and TRBJ2-7; D may be TRBD1 (5 bases). The CDR3 runs to 13 residues. CDR1 is MGHDK, CDR2 SYGVNS, per germline. V shed 6 bases and J shed 0 bases, with 9 bases lying between them. CDR3 residues: CASSLDSSYEQYF. The CDR3 DNA is TGTGCCAGCAGCTTAGACAGCTCCTACGAGCAGTACTTC.

This clone was counted a few times. The chain uses TRBV7-9 and TRBJ1-5; 8 nucleotides align to TRBD1. Germline CDR1 SEHNR, CDR2 FQNEAQ (reference sequence). CDR3 size: 13 residues. V trimming: 4 bases; J trimming: 6 bases; junction bases outside the gene matches: 2. CDR3 nucleotides: TGTGCCAGCAGCTCGACAGGGGTTCAGCCCCAGCATTTT. This codes for CASSSTGVQPQHF.

In its sample, this clone was seen once. J is TRBJ1-2 and V is TRBV6-5; 9 bases are a match to TRBD1. The V gene's germline CDR1 is MNHEY and CDR2 SVGAGI. This CDR3 comprises 15 residues. Losses at the gene ends were 2 bases for V and 2 bases for J; bases not matched to a gene: 3. Written as DNA, the CDR3 is TGTGCCAGCAGTTACCGCGGACAGGGGAACTATGGCTACACCTTC. Amino acid sequence: CASSYRGQGNYGYTF.

V and J are TRBV5-6 and TRBJ1-4; perhaps TRBD1 as D (6 bases). Trimming stripped 9 bases from V and 4 bases from J, with 19 bases between. This CDR3 is built from 15 residues. Germline V CDR1 and CDR2: SGHDT, YYEEEE. The CDR3 nucleotides read TGTGCCACCAGAGGACAGATTAAGCTTAATGAAAAACTGTTTTTT. As protein: CATRGQIKLNEKLFF.

V and J are TRBV28 and TRBJ1-2; D not certain. V gave up 3 bases and J gave up 8 bases, with 16 bases separating them. This CDR3 region has 14 residues. CDR1 and CDR2 from the germline V gene are MDHEN and SYDVKM. The CDR3 DNA reads TGTGCCAGCAGTTTTTCATTGGGAGGAAGCGGCTACACCTTC. Amino acid sequence: CASSFSLGGSGYTF.

The rearrangement joins TRBV5-1 to TRBJ1-3; TRBD1 agrees at 10 bases. This CDR3 is 15 amino acids long. Looked up from germline, CDR1 is SGHRS and CDR2 is YFSETQ. J was trimmed by 4 bases and V by 6 bases; bases with no gene match: 7. The CDR3 DNA is TGCGCCAGCACCCCGGGACAGGGGCCCGGAAACACCATATATTTT. This sequence encodes CASTPGQGPGNTIYF.

This chain joins TRBV11-3 and TRBJ2-1; TRBD2 matches 10 bases. Germline CDR1 reads SGHNT; CDR2 reads YENEEA. The CDR3 length is 15 residues. Trimming removed 5 bases from V and 8 bases from J; junction bases left unmatched: 9. The CDR3 DNA reads TGTGCCAGCAGCCCTAGCGGGGGAAAGGGCCATGAGCAGTTCTTC. Residues: CASSPSGGKGHEQFF.

The chain combines TRBV5-1 with TRBJ2-1; D perhaps matches TRBD1 (6 bases). The CDR3 sequence is 13 residues long. The germline gives CDR1 SGHRS, CDR2 YFSETQ. Trimming removed 4 bases at V and 9 bases at J, with 14 bases between. The CDR3, as DNA: TGCGCCAGCAGCCTAAGACAGGCGGTTGAGCAGTTCTTC. It codes for CASSLRQAVEQFF.

V is TRBV2 and J is TRBJ1-1, with D unresolved. Between the trimmed V and J ends, which lost 2 bases and 8 bases, there was a span of 6 bases. Germline-derived CDR1 and CDR2 are SNHLY and FYNNEI. The CDR3 sequence is 11 residues long. CDR3 sequence reads: CASSEFGEAFF. In DNA, the CDR3 is TGTGCCAGCAGTGAATTCGGGGAAGCTTTCTTT.

This clone was seen just once. The chain recombines TRBV5-1 with TRBJ2-7, with D perhaps TRBD2 (5 bases). In germline, CDR1 is SGHRS, CDR2 YFSETQ. This CDR3 is built from 13 residues. The V gene lost 5 bases and the J gene lost 7 bases, with 16 bases spanning the gap. CDR3 nucleotide sequence: TGCGCCAGCAGTACCGGGATGATCGGAGAGCAGTACTTC. This translates into CASSTGMIGEQYF.

The chain couples TRBV7-9 to TRBJ1-2; 12 positions agree with TRBD1. Germline CDR1 reads SEHNR; CDR2 reads FQNEAQ (reference sequence). With V trimmed by 5 bases and J by 7 bases, 11 bases remained unmatched. CDR3 length equals 16 residues. The CDR3 nucleotides read TGTGCCAGCAGCGTGGGACAGGGGGCCTCTGGTCTTGGCTACACCTTC. Its protein product is CASSVGQGASGLGYTF. Complete variable domain (other parts from reference TRBV7-9 and TRBJ1-2): DTGVSQNPRHKITKRGQNVTFRCDPISEHNRLYWYRQTLGQGPEFLTYFQNEAQLEKSRLLSDRFSAERPKGSFSTLEIQRTEQGDSAMYLCASSVGQGASGLGYTFGSGTRLTVV.

Here the CDR3 reads CASSYWDTSGETQYF. CDR3 sequence (DNA): TGTGCCAGCAGTTACTGGGACACCTCCGGGGAGACCCAGTACTTC. This sequence joins TRBV6-5 and TRBJ2-5; D may be TRBD1 (6 bases). V was cut by 1 base and J by 5 bases, with 14 bases left in between. Per the germline V gene, CDR1 is MNHEY and CDR2 is SVGAGI. The CDR3 loop spans 15 amino acids.

J is TRBJ2-6 and V is TRBV6-5, with 9 nucleotides matching TRBD1. The CDR3 extends over 15 amino acids. V dropped 6 bases and J dropped 2; count of bases not matched to a gene: 2. Germline V gives CDR1 MNHEY, CDR2 SVGAGI. CDR3 sequence: CASRRDRAGANVLTF. The CDR3 DNA sequence: TGTGCCAGCAGAAGGGACAGGGCTGGGGCCAACGTCCTGACTTTC.

The rearrangement joins TRBV5-5 to TRBJ2-3; tentatively, D is TRBD1 (5 bases). Trimming shortened V by 3 bases and J by 9 bases, and 11 bases separated the two germline ends. Per the germline V gene, CDR1 is SGHKS and CDR2 is YYEKEE (reference sequence). The CDR3 runs to 12 residues. The CDR3 loop reads CASSSAQGTQYF. CDR3 nucleotide sequence: TGTGCCAGCAGCTCGGCCCAGGGCACGCAGTATTTT.

The chain's CDR3 is CASSPRGGEKLFF. The CDR3 DNA sequence: TGTGCCAGCAGCCCACGGGGTGGTGAAAAACTGTTTTTT. V gene TRBV5-6 combines with J gene TRBJ1-4; no firm D call. V was cut by 4 bases and J by 7 bases, with 11 bases left in between. Germline V gives CDR1 SGHDT, CDR2 YYEEEE. The CDR3 covers 13 residues. The complete variable domain, with remaining parts taken from reference TRBV5-6 and TRBJ1-4, reads DAGVTQSPTHLIKTRGQQVTLRCSPKSGHDTVSWYQQALGQGPQFIFQYYEEEERQRGNFPDRFSGHQFPNYSSELNVNALLLGDSALYLCASSPRGGEKLFFGSGTQLSVL.

This chain joins TRBV24-1 and TRBJ2-2, with a tentative D call TRBD1 (5 bases). The length of the CDR3 is 15 residues. V lost 3 bases and J 7 bases, leaving 14 bases between the germline ends. CDR1 and CDR2 from the germline V gene are KGHDR and SFDVKD. CDR3 residues: CATSDRGRVGGELFF. CDR3 in DNA: TGTGCCACCAGTGATAGGGGCAGGGTCGGCGGGGAGCTGTTTTTT.

The chain employs TRBV6-5 and TRBJ2-7; 8 bases map to TRBD2. The length of the CDR3 is 15 residues. Germline CDR1 and CDR2: MNHEY and SVGAGI. V dropped 6 bases and J dropped 1; count of bases not matched to a gene: 8. The CDR3 loop reads CASREARGESYEQYF. CDR3 nucleotide sequence: TGTGCCAGCAGAGAGGCGCGGGGGGAATCCTACGAGCAGTACTTC.

The genes are TRBV5-1 and TRBJ2-7, with TRBD1 matching over 9 bases. The CDR3 covers 14 residues. Germline assignment: CDR1 SGHRS and CDR2 YFSETQ. The J segment lost 1 base and the V segment lost 7 bases, leaving 6 bases of the junction unmatched. The CDR3 loop reads CASSLQGASYEQYF. For the CDR3, the DNA is TGCGCCAGCTCCTTACAGGGGGCATCCTACGAGCAGTACTTC.

This clone was seen once. The V gene is TRBV5-1, the J gene TRBJ1-6, with 10 bases lining up with TRBD1. Germline V gene lookup returns CDR1 SGHRS and CDR2 YFSETQ. With V trimmed by 4 bases and J by 12 bases, 13 bases remained unmatched. The CDR3 has 16 residues. CDR3 sequence reads: CASSTSPGQGIEPLHF. CDR3 bases: TGCGCCAGCAGCACCAGCCCGGGACAGGGGATAGAACCCCTCCACTTT.

The rearrangement joins TRBV21-1 to TRBJ1-1. TRBV21-1 is an annotated pseudogene. This CDR3 contains 15 residues. CDR3 sequence (DNA): TGTGCCAGCACCCCGGGAGGACCATCTGGCACTGAAGCTTTCTTT. This translates into CASTPGGPSGTEAFF.

The genes are TRBV28 and TRBJ2-2; 9 positions match TRBD2. Germline V gives CDR1 MDHEN, CDR2 SYDVKM. The CDR3 extends over 15 amino acids. Trimming took 7 bases from V and 2 from J; bases not matched to a gene: 5. This chain's CDR3 is CASIAGEINTGELFF. The CDR3 nucleotides read TGTGCCAGCATAGCGGGGGAGATAAACACCGGGGAGCTGTTTTTT.

J is TRBJ1-2 and V is TRBV28; perhaps TRBD1 as D (5 bases). Between the trimmed V and J ends, which lost 3 bases and 4 bases, there was a span of 12 bases. From germline, CDR1 is MDHEN and CDR2 SYDVKM. This CDR3 region has 14 residues. CDR3 DNA: TGTGCCAGCAGTTTGTCATGGGGGGTCTATGGCTACACCTTC. Protein sequence: CASSLSWGVYGYTF.

The chain joins TRBV19 to TRBJ2-7, with 9 bases identical to TRBD2. The CDR3 is 15 residues long. Germline V gene data show CDR1 as LNHDA and CDR2 as SQIVND (reference sequence). V was clipped by 1 base and J by 3 bases; unmatched bases: 4. CDR3 bases: TGTGCCAGTAGTATAGGTAGCGGGGGTGTCTACGAGCAGTACTTC. Residues: CASSIGSGGVYEQYF.